This entry is about one T cell receptor beta chain. These data originate in a study of control samples from healthy donors and cancer patients. Sequencing used immunoSEQ multiplex PCR; TCRdb keeps in-frame clones, though not all of them. This sample yields about 130,000 clones, of which nearly 90% are seen a single time; about 3.2% belongs to the top ten. The CDR3 is 11 amino acids. Per germline, CDR1 SNHLY and CDR2 FYNNEI. V dropped 7 bases and J dropped 11 bases, with 14 bases sitting between them. The source is a middle-aged man in good health. V and J are TRBV2 and TRBJ1-1; a weak D match, TRBD1 (5 bases). The sample comprised blood. The CDR3 region is CASTEVGVAFF. The CDR3 region has the DNA TGTGCCAGCACCGAAGTGGGGGTGGCTTTCTTT.